This T cell receptor beta chain emerged from a study of Graves' ophthalmopathy and Graves' hyperthyroidism. Amplified material comprised TCR beta CDR3 regions derived from RNA transcripts. An opening RT-PCR round employed HTBI primers and preceded a second-round multiplex PCR. TCRdb re-called the multiplex PCR reads with MiXCR, one entry per CDR3 protein. The sample lists about 660,000 distinct CDR3 sequences; over 40% were seen once. Ophthalmopathy was moderately-to-severely active, CAS at least 3, NOSPECS at least 4, lasting under 3 months. The germline V gene has CDR1 SGDLS and CDR2 YYNGEE. V was trimmed by 1 base and J by 5 bases, leaving 12 bases between them. The CDR3 has 14 residues.

The receptor was derived from an adult man with Graves' ophthalmopathy. The sequencing input was peripheral blood. The J gene is TRBJ2-5, the V gene TRBV9; D is possibly TRBD2 (5 bases). DNA of the CDR3: TGTGCCAGCAGCGTAAGCGGTCCGGGGGAGACCCAGTACTTC. Translating gives CASSVSGPGETQYF.